Below, one T cell receptor beta chain is given with its context. These data belong to a study of T cells after yellow fever vaccination. Overall study context: Some fractions had low cell numbers, and these were prepared with SMART-Seq v4 Ultra Low Input.

Template switching with 5'RACE generated the TCR cDNA and added a universal primer site and UMIs. MiXCR, run by TCRdb on the 5' RACE reads, gives a single entry per CDR3 protein. Of a few hundred thousand distinct CDR3 sequences in the sample, 6.8% were seen once. Per the germline V gene, CDR1 is MNHNS and CDR2 is SASEGT. CDR3 length equals 16 residues. V lost 3 bases, J lost 3 bases, and 11 bases stayed unmatched. The TCR comes from a man younger than 35 who received the YFV17D yellow fever vaccine. The sequences come from PBMCs, collected about 49 days after the first yellow fever vaccination. The genes are TRBV6-1 and TRBJ2-7; 7 positions agree with TRBD2. CDR3 nucleotides: TGTGCCAGCAGTGAGTCCGGGGGATGGGAGGGCTACGAGCAGTACGTC. Protein sequence: CASSESGGWEGYEQYV.